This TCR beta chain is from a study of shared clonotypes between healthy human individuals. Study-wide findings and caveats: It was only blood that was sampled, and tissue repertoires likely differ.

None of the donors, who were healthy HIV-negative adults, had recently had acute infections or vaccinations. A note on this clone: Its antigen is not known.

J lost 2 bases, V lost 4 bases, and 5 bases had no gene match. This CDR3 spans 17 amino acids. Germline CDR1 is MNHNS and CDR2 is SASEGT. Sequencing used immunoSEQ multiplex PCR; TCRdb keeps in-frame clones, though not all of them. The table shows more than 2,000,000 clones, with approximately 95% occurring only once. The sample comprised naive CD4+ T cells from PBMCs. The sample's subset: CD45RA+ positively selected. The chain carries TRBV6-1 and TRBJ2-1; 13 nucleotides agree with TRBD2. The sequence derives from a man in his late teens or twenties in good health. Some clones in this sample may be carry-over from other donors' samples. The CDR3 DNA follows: TGTGCCAGCAGTGTCTGGGGGACTAGCGGGGCCTACAATGAGCAGTTCTTC. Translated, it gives CASSVWGTSGAYNEQFF.